This TCR beta chain was captured by sequencing in a study of T and B cells in COVID-19 patients. At the level of the study: Recovered patients mostly had mild to moderate COVID-19 managed as outpatients. Study-level results: In COVID-19 patients, T cell receptor beta variable and joining gene use was reportedly strongly skewed. No sequencing was yet done of CD4+, regulatory or CD8+ subsets, or of SARS-CoV-2-responsive or tetramer+ sorted cells. Highly clonal in active COVID-19, TRB repertoires exceeded healthy-donor diversity and richness at recovery.

TRB rearrangements were amplified by multiplex PCR with BIOMED2 TRB-A/B primers. Via MiXCR, TCRdb re-called the multiplex PCR reads, giving one row per CDR3 protein. Of 5,500 to 8,000 distinct CDR3 sequences detected, about a third appear once; the ten largest clones hold more than 20%. Concerning this clonotype: Its antigen remains unidentified.

CDR1 MNHEY and CDR2 SMNVEV come from the germline V gene (reference sequence). Germline trimming cut 9 bases from V and 7 bases from J; bases unmatched to any gene: 9. CDR3 length: 13 amino acids. Each TRB amplification used about 220-500 ng of genomic DNA from blood. The clonotype originates from a human donor who had recovered from COVID-19. The chain combines TRBV27 with TRBJ2-4, with 7 positions matching TRBD1. The sample taken for sequencing was blood. For the CDR3, the DNA is TGTGCCAGTATCGACAGGGTTGCGAACATTCAGTACTTC. Translated, it gives CASIDRVANIQYF.